The TCR beta chain described here comes from a study of shared clonotypes between healthy human individuals. Naive CD8 cells, CD45RO-negative and positively selected for CCR7, excluded terminally differentiated effector memory CD45RA+ cells. Study processing details: For the immunoSEQ data, sequences were junction-only without quality scores, so filtering differed. Assay: immunoSEQ multiplex PCR; the TCRdb copy retains only in-frame clones and omits some. The V and J calls and clone size were taken over from that table, and D and trimming were inferred from the DNA. The sample includes over 800,000 clones, more than 85% of them seen just once. V lost 1 base, J lost 10 bases, and 13 bases stayed unmatched. The length of the CDR3 is 16 residues. Germline loops: CDR1 SQVTM, CDR2 ANQGSEA. As to this clone: Antigen specificity is unknown.

Findings of the study overall: Naive CD4 clonotypes overlapped across a few donors at approximately 4.5%. Sampling covered nothing but blood. Tissue TCR repertoires likely differ from those found in blood.

The chain has TRBV29-1 and TRBJ2-1, with 10 positions matching TRBD2. The sequence derives from a man aged 25 to 45 in good health. The material sequenced was naive CD8+ T cells sorted from blood. CDR3 loop: CSVEGDLAGAPGEQFF. The DNA of the CDR3 is TGCAGCGTTGAAGGGGATCTAGCGGGAGCTCCGGGAGAGCAGTTCTTC.